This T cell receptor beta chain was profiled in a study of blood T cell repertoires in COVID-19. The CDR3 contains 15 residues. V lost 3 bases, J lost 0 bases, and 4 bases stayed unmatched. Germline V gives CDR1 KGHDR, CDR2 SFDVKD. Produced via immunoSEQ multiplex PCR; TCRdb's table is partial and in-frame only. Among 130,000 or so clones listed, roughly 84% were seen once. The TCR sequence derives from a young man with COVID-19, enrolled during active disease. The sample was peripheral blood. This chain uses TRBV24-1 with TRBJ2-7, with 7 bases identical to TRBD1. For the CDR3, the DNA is TGTGCCACCAGTGATACCGGGACAGCCTCCTACGAGCAGTACTTC. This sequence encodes CATSDTGTASYEQYF.